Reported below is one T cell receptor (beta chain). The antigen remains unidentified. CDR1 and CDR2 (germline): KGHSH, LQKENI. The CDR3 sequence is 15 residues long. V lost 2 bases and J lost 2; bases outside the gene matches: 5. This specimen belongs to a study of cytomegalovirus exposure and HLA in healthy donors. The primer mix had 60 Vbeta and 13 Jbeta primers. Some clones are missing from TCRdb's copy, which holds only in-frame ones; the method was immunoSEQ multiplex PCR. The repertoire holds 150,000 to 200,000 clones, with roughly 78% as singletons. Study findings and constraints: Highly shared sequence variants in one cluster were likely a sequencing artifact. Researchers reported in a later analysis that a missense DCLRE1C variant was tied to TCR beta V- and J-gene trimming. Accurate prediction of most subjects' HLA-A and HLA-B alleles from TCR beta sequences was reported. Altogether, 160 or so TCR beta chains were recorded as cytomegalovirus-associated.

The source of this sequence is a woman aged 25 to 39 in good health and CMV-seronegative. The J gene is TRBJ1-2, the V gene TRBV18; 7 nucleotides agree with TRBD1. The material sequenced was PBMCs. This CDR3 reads CASSPKAGGNYGYTF. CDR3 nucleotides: TGTGCCAGCTCACCAAAGGCAGGGGGGAACTATGGCTACACCTTC.